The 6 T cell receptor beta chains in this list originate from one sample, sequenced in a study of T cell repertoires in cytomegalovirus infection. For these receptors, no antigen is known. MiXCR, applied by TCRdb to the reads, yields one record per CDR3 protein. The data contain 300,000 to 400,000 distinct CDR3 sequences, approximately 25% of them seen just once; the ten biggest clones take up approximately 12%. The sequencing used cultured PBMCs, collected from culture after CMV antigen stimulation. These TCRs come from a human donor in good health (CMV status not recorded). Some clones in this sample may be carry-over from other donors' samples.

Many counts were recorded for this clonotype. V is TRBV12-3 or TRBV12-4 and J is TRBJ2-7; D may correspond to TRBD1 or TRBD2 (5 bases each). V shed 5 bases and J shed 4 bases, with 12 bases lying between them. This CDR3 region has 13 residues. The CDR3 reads CASSARDLYEQYF. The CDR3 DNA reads TGTGCCAGCAGTGCCCGGGACCTTTACGAGCAGTACTTC.

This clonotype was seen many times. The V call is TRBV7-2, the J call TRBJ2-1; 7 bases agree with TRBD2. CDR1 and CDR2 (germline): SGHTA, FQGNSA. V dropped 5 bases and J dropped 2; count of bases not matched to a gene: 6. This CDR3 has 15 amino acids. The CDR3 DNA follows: TGTGCCAGCAGCCAGCGGGATCTCCCCTACAATGAGCAGTTCTTC. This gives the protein CASSQRDLPYNEQFF.

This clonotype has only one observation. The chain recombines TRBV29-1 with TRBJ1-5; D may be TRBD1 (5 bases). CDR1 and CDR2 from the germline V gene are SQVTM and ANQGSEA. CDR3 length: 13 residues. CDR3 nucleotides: TGCGGAGCCGGGGAGGGGTTTAATCAGCCCCAGCATTTT. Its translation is CGAGEGFNQPQHF.

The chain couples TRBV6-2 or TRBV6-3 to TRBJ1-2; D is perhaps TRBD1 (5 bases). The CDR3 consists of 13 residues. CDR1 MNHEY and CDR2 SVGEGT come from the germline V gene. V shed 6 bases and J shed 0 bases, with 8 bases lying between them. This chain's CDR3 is CASSDRSNYGYTF. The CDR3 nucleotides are TGTGCCAGCAGCGACAGATCTAACTATGGCTACACCTTC.

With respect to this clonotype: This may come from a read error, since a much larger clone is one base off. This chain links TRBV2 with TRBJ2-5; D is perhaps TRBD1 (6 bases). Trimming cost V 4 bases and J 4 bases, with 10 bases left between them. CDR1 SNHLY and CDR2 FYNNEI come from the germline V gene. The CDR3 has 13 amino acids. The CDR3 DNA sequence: TGTGCCAGCAGTGTGGTCAGGGGAGAGACCCAGTACTTC. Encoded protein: CASSVVRGETQYF.

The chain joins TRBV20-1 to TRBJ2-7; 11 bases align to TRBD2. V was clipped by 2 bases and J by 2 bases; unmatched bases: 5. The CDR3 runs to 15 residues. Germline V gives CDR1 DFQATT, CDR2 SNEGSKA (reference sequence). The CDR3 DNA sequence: TGCAGTGCTAGAAGCGAGACTAGCGGGACCTACGAGCAGTACTTC. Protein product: CSARSETSGTYEQYF.